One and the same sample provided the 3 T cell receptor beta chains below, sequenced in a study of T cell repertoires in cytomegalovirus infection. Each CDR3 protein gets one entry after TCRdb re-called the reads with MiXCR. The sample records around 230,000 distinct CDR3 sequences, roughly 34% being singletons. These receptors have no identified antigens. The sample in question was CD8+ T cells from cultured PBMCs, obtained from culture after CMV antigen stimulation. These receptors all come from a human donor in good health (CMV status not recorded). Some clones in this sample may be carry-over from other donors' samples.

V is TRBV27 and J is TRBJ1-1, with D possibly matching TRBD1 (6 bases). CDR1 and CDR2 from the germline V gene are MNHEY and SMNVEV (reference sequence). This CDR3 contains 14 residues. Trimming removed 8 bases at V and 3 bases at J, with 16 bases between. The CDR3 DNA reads TGTGCCAGCGGCCCGAGGGGGGTGCACACTGAAGCTTTCTTT. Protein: CASGPRGVHTEAFF.

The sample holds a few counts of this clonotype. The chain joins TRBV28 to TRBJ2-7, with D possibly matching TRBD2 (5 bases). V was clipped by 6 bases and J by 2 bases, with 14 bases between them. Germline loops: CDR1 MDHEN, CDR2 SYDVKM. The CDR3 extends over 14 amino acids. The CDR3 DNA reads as TGTGCCAGCAGAGACGGAAGCGGAACCTACGAGCAGTACTTC. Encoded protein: CASRDGSGTYEQYF. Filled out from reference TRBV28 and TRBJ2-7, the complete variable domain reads DVKVTQSSRYLVKRTGEKVFLECVQDMDHENMFWYRQDPGLGLRLIYFSYDVKMKEKGDIPEGYSVSREKKERFSLILESASTNQTSMYLCASRDGSGTYEQYFGPGTRLTVT.

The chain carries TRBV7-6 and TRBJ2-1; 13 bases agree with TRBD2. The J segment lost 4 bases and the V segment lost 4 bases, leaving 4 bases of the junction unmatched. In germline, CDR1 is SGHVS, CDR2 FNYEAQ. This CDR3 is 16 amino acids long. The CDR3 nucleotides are TGTGCCAGCAGCTCGGGACTAGCGGGACTTTACAATGAGCAGTTCTTC. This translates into CASSSGLAGLYNEQFF. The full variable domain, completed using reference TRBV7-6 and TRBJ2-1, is GAGVSQSPRYKVTKRGQDVALRCDPISGHVSLYWYRQALGQGPEFLTYFNYEAQQDKSGLPNDRFSAERPEGSISTLTIQRTEQRDSAMYRCASSSGLAGLYNEQFFGPGTRLTVL.